This TCR beta chain emerged from a study of cytotoxic CD8 clonotypes in ibrutinib-treated CLL. Assay used: immunoSEQ multiplex PCR; TCRdb lists only in-frame clones, some missing. The sample holds approximately 150,000 clones, 60% to 80% seen once. This CDR3 is built from 12 residues. In germline, CDR1 is MDHEN, CDR2 SYDVKM. V was pared by 8 bases and J by 5 bases, with 10 bases between. The receptor was isolated from a human donor with chronic lymphocytic leukemia. This chain uses TRBV28 with TRBJ2-1, with D uncertain. The source material was PBMCs, sampled after 12 months of ibrutinib treatment. The CDR3 region has the DNA TGTGCCAGCGTCGCGGCGAACAATGAGCAGTTCTTC. Amino acid sequence: CASVAANNEQFF. The full variable domain, in which reference TRBV28 and TRBJ2-1 provide the parts outside the CDR3, is DVKVTQSSRYLVKRTGEKVFLECVQDMDHENMFWYRQDPGLGLRLIYFSYDVKMKEKGDIPEGYSVSREKKERFSLILESASTNQTSMYLCASVAANNEQFFGPGTRLTVL.